The 20 T cell receptor beta chains in this list originate from one sample, sequenced in a study of chemoradiotherapy in HPV16-positive cancers. Assay used: immunoSEQ multiplex PCR; TCRdb lists only in-frame clones, some missing. The sample includes about 21,000 clones, about 87% of them seen just once. The sequencing here drew on blood, taken from a patient who underwent chemoradiotherapy. The receptor set was obtained from a human donor with HPV-associated anogenital cancer.

This sequence joins TRBV5-4 and TRBJ1-1, with 9 bases matching TRBD1. V gave up 0 bases and J gave up 0 bases; unmatched junction bases: 9. Germline lookup yields CDR1 SGHNT and CDR2 YYREEE (reference sequence). The CDR3 is made up of 18 amino acids. CDR3 DNA: TGTGCCAGCAGCTTGGGGGACAGGGTCCCTTTCATGAACACTGAAGCTTTCTTT. This encodes CASSLGDRVPFMNTEAFF.

The rearrangement joins TRBV7-2 to TRBJ1-1; tentatively, D is TRBD1 (5 bases). V lost 0 bases and J lost 1, with 6 bases in between. In germline, CDR1 is SGHTA, CDR2 FQGNSA. The CDR3 length is 14 residues. The CDR3 here is CASSLARENTEAFF. In DNA, the CDR3 is TGTGCCAGCAGCTTAGCCAGGGAGAACACTGAAGCTTTCTTT.

This rearrangement joins TRBV9 to TRBJ1-4, with a possible D match to TRBD1 (5 bases). Per the germline V gene, CDR1 is SGDLS and CDR2 is YYNGEE. Trimming cost V 4 bases and J 0 bases, with 13 bases left between them. This CDR3 has 16 residues. CDR3 residues: CASSKGTPATNEKLFF. The DNA of the CDR3 is TGTGCCAGCAGCAAAGGGACGCCGGCAACTAATGAAAAACTGTTTTTT.

The V call is TRBV5-6, the J call TRBJ2-1, with D possibly being TRBD1 (5 bases). This CDR3 is built from 12 residues. The ends were cut back, 4 bases at V and 9 bases at J, with 11 bases in the middle. CDR1 is SGHDT and CDR2 is YYEEEE in the germline V gene. The CDR3 nucleotides are TGTGCCAGCAGCGCGCAAGGGGTTGAGCAGTTCTTC. Its protein product is CASSAQGVEQFF.

The CDR3 DNA is TGTGCCAGTAGTAGGACTAGCAACTTCGAGACCCAGTACTTC. It yields the protein CASSRTSNFETQYF. The rearrangement joins TRBV19 to TRBJ2-5; TRBD2 agrees at 8 bases. The J segment lost 5 bases and the V segment lost 4 bases, leaving 6 bases of the junction unmatched. The CDR3 is made up of 14 amino acids. Germline loops: CDR1 LNHDA, CDR2 SQIVND (reference sequence).

The rearrangement links TRBV29-1 to TRBJ2-7, with 8 bases matching TRBD1. The V segment lost 4 bases and the J segment 3 bases; nucleotides outside the gene matches: 2. Germline V lookup: CDR1 SQVTM, CDR2 ANQGSEA. This CDR3 is 12 amino acids long. CDR3 DNA: TGCAGCGTTGGGACAGGGCGCTACGAGCAGTACTTC. It codes for CSVGTGRYEQYF.

CDR3 protein: CASSRLWGKETQYF. Written as DNA, the CDR3 is TGTGCCAGCAGCCGCTTGTGGGGAAAAGAGACCCAGTACTTC. This chain uses TRBV11-2 with TRBJ2-5; D not resolved. The V end was cut by 5 bases, the J end by 3 bases, with 13 bases between. CDR1 is SGHAT and CDR2 is FQNNGV in the germline V gene. This CDR3 is built from 14 residues.

The V gene is TRBV7-9, the J gene TRBJ1-2; 9 nucleotides line up with TRBD1. This CDR3 has 14 residues. CDR1 is SEHNR, CDR2 FQNEAQ, per germline (reference sequence). The junction had 9 bases not matched to a gene; V was cut back by 5 bases and J by 8 bases. The CDR3 sequence is CASSAQGQGVGYTF. For the CDR3, the DNA is TGTGCCAGCAGCGCCCAGGGACAGGGCGTGGGCTACACCTTC.

The gene calls are TRBV5-6 and TRBJ2-7, with TRBD1 identical over 9 bases. Trimming cost V 3 bases and J 3 bases; bases outside gene matches: 7. CDR1 and CDR2 (germline): SGHDT, YYEEEE. The CDR3 runs to 15 residues. CDR3 amino acids: CASSYPGQGRYEQYF. In nucleotides, the CDR3 is TGTGCCAGCAGCTATCCGGGACAGGGCCGCTACGAGCAGTACTTC.

The chain links TRBV9 to TRBJ1-2, with 9 bases aligning to TRBD1. The CDR3 is 16 amino acids. Germline V gene data show CDR1 as SGDLS and CDR2 as YYNGEE. With 0 bases clipped from V and 8 bases from J, the junction kept 11 bases outside the gene matches. CDR3: CASSVEILGQGGGYTF. As DNA, the CDR3 is TGTGCCAGCAGCGTAGAAATATTGGGACAGGGCGGCGGCTACACCTTC. The variable domain in full, completed from reference TRBV9 and TRBJ1-2, reads DSGVTQTPKHLITATGQRVTLRCSPRSGDLSVYWYQQSLDQGLQFLIQYYNGEERAKGNILERFSAQQFPDLHSELNLSSLELGDSALYFCASSVEILGQGGGYTFGSGTRLTVV.

The rearrangement uses TRBV6-5 and TRBJ1-2; D gene unclear. V shed 4 bases and J shed 4 bases, with 13 bases lying between them. The CDR3 has 14 residues. CDR1 MNHEY and CDR2 SVGAGI come from the germline V gene. This CDR3 is CASSFTGSSYGYTF. The CDR3 DNA follows: TGTGCCAGCAGTTTCACCGGGTCCAGCTATGGCTACACCTTC.

The chain carries TRBV18 and TRBJ2-3; perhaps D is TRBD1 or TRBD2 (5 bases each). The CDR3 consists of 17 residues. The V end lost 0 bases, the J end lost 1 base, and 14 bases lay between the germline ends. Germline V lookup: CDR1 KGHSH, CDR2 LQKENI. CDR3 in DNA: TGTGCCAGCTCACCACCCGACAGCGTACTAGGCACAGATACGCAGTATTTT. Residues: CASSPPDSVLGTDTQYF. Variable domain in full (rest from reference TRBV18 and TRBJ2-3): NAGVMQNPRHLVRRRGQEARLRCSPMKGHSHVYWYRQLPEEGLKFMVYLQKENIIDESGMPKERFSAEFPKEGPSILRIQQVVRGDSAAYFCASSPPDSVLGTDTQYFGPGTRLTVL.

This clone was detected a few times. The chain combines TRBV6-1 with TRBJ1-1; perhaps TRBD1 as D (5 bases). From germline, CDR1 is MNHNS and CDR2 SASEGT. V was pared by 0 bases and J by 6 bases, with 14 bases between. The CDR3 sequence is 15 residues long. The CDR3 DNA follows: TGTGCCAGCAGTGAAGCCCGACCCCCAGGGTCTGAAGCTTTCTTT. Amino acids: CASSEARPPGSEAFF.

This chain joins TRBV6-5 and TRBJ2-3; a possible D gene is TRBD2 (6 bases). Trimming left V 2 bases short and J 3 bases short, with 12 bases between. Per germline, CDR1 MNHEY and CDR2 SVGAGI. CDR3 size: 15 residues. The CDR3 DNA sequence: TGTGCCAGCAGTTACCGGGGCGGGGAGACAGATACGCAGTATTTT. Its translation is CASSYRGGETDTQYF.

This chain links TRBV5-8 with TRBJ1-5; D might be TRBD1 (5 bases). This CDR3 region has 17 residues. Deletions cut 4 bases from V and 6 bases from J, with 23 bases between. CDR1 is SGHTS, CDR2 YDEGEE, per germline. CDR3 loop: CASSGSVGRDLGQPQHF. The CDR3 DNA reads as TGTGCCAGCAGCGGATCGGTGGGCAGGGACCTCGGTCAGCCCCAGCATTTT.

This chain connects TRBV10-2 to TRBJ2-1; no reliable D call. The CDR3 has 12 amino acids. Trimming cost V 3 bases and J 5 bases, with 5 bases left between them. CDR1 is WSHSY, CDR2 SAAADI, per germline. The CDR3 nucleotides read TGCGCCAGCAGTGAAAGGAACAATGAGCAGTTCTTC. Protein product: CASSERNNEQFF.

The chain links TRBV19 to TRBJ1-5; D is unresolved. The V gene lost 3 bases and the J gene lost 11 bases, with 17 bases spanning the gap. In germline, CDR1 is LNHDA, CDR2 SQIVND (reference sequence). The CDR3 loop spans 14 amino acids. CDR3 nucleotides: TGTGCCAGTAGTATTCAACCCCCCACAGACGCCCAGCATTTT. Amino acid sequence: CASSIQPPTDAQHF.

The gene calls are TRBV27 and TRBJ1-2, with 8 bases fitting TRBD1. Germline CDR1 reads MNHEY; CDR2 reads SMNVEV (reference sequence). The CDR3 has 12 residues. With V trimmed by 6 bases and J by 8 bases, 5 bases remained unmatched. CDR3 amino acids: CASRQGARGYTF. CDR3 nucleotides: TGTGCCAGCAGGCAGGGGGCGAGAGGCTACACCTTC.

The chain recombines TRBV7-2 with TRBJ1-2; TRBD1 aligns across 10 bases. CDR1 and CDR2 (germline): SGHTA, FQGNSA. Trimming removed 5 bases from V and 6 bases from J; junction bases left unmatched: 6. CDR3 length: 14 residues. CDR3 sequence: CASSTRDRGHGYTF. CDR3 bases: TGTGCCAGCAGCACAAGGGACAGGGGACATGGCTACACCTTC.

The chain employs TRBV7-2 and TRBJ1-5, with D hard to call. CDR1 and CDR2 (germline): SGHTA, FQGNSA. The CDR3 contains 14 residues. Trimming took off 5 bases at V and 2 bases at J, with 10 bases between the two ends. DNA of the CDR3: TGTGCCAGCAGCCTCGGTAGGGGCAATCAGCCCCAGCATTTT. The encoded protein is CASSLGRGNQPQHF.